Below are 8 T cell receptor beta chains sequenced from a single sample in a study of T cells after posttransplantation cyclophosphamide. Assay used: immunoSEQ multiplex PCR; TCRdb lists only in-frame clones, some missing. Singletons are absent from the sample, which has 40,000 to 45,000 clones. Sequencing was done on a sample of PBMCs. These receptors all stem from a man aged 35-49 years in good health, CMV-negative, and a related stem cell transplant donor.

This clone appeared many times. This sequence joins TRBV7-6 and TRBJ1-6; TRBD1 matches at 10 bases. Unmatched junction bases numbered 6, after V lost 5 bases and J lost 8 bases. The CDR3 is 15 residues long. The germline CDR1 and CDR2 sequences are SGHVS and FNYEAQ. The CDR3 DNA reads as TGTGCCAGCAGCCCTCGGACAGGGGGGGATTCACCCCTCCACTTT. Protein sequence: CASSPRTGGDSPLHF.

This clone came up many times. The chain recombines TRBV7-2 with TRBJ2-1; D not certain. This CDR3 spans 14 amino acids. V lost 1 base, J lost 10 bases, and 14 bases lay in between. CDR1 and CDR2 from the germline V gene are SGHTA and FQGNSA. The CDR3 is CASSLVVRAAEQFF. The CDR3, as DNA: TGTGCCAGCAGCTTAGTCGTGCGTGCCGCGGAGCAGTTCTTC.

The rearrangement uses TRBV5-1 and TRBJ2-2, with TRBD1 matching over 8 bases. V lost 4 bases to trimming and J lost 1 base; unmatched junction nucleotides: 15. This CDR3 is 19 amino acids long. Germline V gives CDR1 SGHRS, CDR2 YFSETQ. CDR3 nucleotides: TGCGCCAGCAGCCCATGGACCCCGACCGGGACAGGGAACACCGGGGAGCTGTTTTTT. This gives the protein CASSPWTPTGTGNTGELFF. Filled out from reference TRBV5-1 and TRBJ2-2, the complete variable domain reads KAGVTQTPRYLIKTRGQQVTLSCSPISGHRSVSWYQQTPGQGLQFLFEYFSETQRNKGNFPGRFSGRQFSNSRSEMNVSTLELGDSALYLCASSPWTPTGTGNTGELFFGEGSRLTVL.

This clone was detected many times. The rearrangement joins TRBV2 to TRBJ2-3, with 9 bases aligning to TRBD2. The CDR3 covers 16 residues. V was clipped by 1 base and J by 4 bases; unmatched bases: 6. Germline loops: CDR1 SNHLY, CDR2 FYNNEI. The CDR3 DNA is TGTGCCAGCAGTGAAGATAGCGGGAGTAGATCAGATACGCAGTATTTT. Translated, it gives CASSEDSGSRSDTQYF. Combining the CDR3 with reference TRBV2 and TRBJ2-3 gives the whole variable domain EPEVTQTPSHQVTQMGQEVILRCVPISNHLYFYWYRQILGQKVEFLVSFYNNEISEKSEIFDDQFSVERPDGSNFTLKIRSTKLEDSAMYFCASSEDSGSRSDTQYFGPGTRLTVL.

This clone has a handful of counts. The J gene is TRBJ2-5, the V gene TRBV29-1; D may be TRBD1 (6 bases). Germline values: CDR1 SQVTM, CDR2 ANQGSEA. Trimming pared 4 bases from V and 5 bases from J, leaving 11 bases between. CDR3 length: 12 residues. As DNA, the CDR3 is TGCAGCGTTGCAGGGGTGGGTGAGACCCAGTACTTC. Amino acid sequence: CSVAGVGETQYF.

This clone was seen at least ten times. This chain uses TRBV9 with TRBJ2-1, with no clear D. Trimming removed 0 bases at V and 4 bases at J, with 5 bases between. This CDR3 contains 13 residues. Germline CDR1 is SGDLS and CDR2 is YYNGEE. The CDR3, as DNA: TGTGCCAGCAGCGTAGCTAAATACAATGAGCAGTTCTTC. Its protein product is CASSVAKYNEQFF.

This clone was detected ten times or more. The chain couples TRBV5-5 to TRBJ2-7; D is undetermined. The V gene's germline CDR1 is SGHKS and CDR2 YYEKEE (reference sequence). V was trimmed by 0 bases and J by 3 bases, leaving 13 bases between them. The CDR3 length is 15 residues. CDR3: CASSLGVTRDYEQYV. Written as DNA, the CDR3 is TGTGCCAGCAGCTTGGGAGTGACTCGAGACTACGAGCAGTACGTC.

This clone ranks as medium-sized. The rearrangement links TRBV6-5 to TRBJ2-7, with 9 nucleotides matching TRBD1. Germline assignment: CDR1 MNHEY and CDR2 SVGAGI. The length of the CDR3 is 15 residues. The V segment lost 6 bases and the J segment 4 bases; nucleotides outside the gene matches: 10. CDR3 in amino acids: CASSPGTGPSYEQYF. CDR3 coding DNA: TGTGCCAGCAGCCCTGGGACAGGGCCCTCTTACGAGCAGTACTTC.